This is a list of T cell receptor beta chains from one sample in a study of CD8+ T cells in alopecia areata. Profiled with immunoSEQ multiplex PCR; TCRdb holds only in-frame clones, not every one. The sample has roughly 180,000 clones, 45% to 60% seen once. Material: CD8+ T cells sorted from blood, obtained at roughly week 53, from a patient treated with tofacitinib. These receptors were obtained from a human donor with alopecia areata. Each CDR3 is given with its conserved first and last residue. Each record gives: clone size, V gene, J gene, D gene, CDR3 protein, CDR3 DNA. The D gene is left open where the match is weak. A clone size is listed for some rows: how often the clone was seen (once, few, many), or a class if it is expanded.

few,TRBV4-1,TRBJ1-4,.,CASSLSRIEKLFF,TGCGCCAGCAGCCTAAGTCGTATCGAAAAACTGTTTTTT
.,TRBV2,TRBJ2-3,.,CARQGRRLAVTDTQYF,TGTGCCAGACAGGGGCGGAGATTAGCGGTCACAGATACGCAGTATTTT
.,TRBV5-1,TRBJ2-7,.,CASSSHGSGLYEQYF,TGCGCCAGCAGCTCACACGGGTCAGGGCTCTACGAGCAGTACTTC
few,TRBV5-1,TRBJ2-5,.,CASSLEWTQETQYF,TGCGCCAGCAGCTTGGAGTGGACGCAAGAGACCCAGTACTTC
.,TRBV18,TRBJ1-6,.,CASSPLGLPDSPLHF,TGTGCCAGCTCACCGTTGGGACTACCCGATTCACCCCTCCACTTT
few,TRBV30,TRBJ1-4,.,CAWNRLGEKLFF,TGTGCCTGGAACAGGTTAGGTGAAAAACTGTTTTTT
.,TRBV27,TRBJ1-1,TRBD1,CASTYRGGMNTEAFF,TGTGCCAGCACCTACAGGGGCGGGATGAACACTGAAGCTTTCTTT
.,TRBV30,TRBJ2-5,.,CAWSVLAETQYF,TGTGCCTGGAGTGTTCTGGCCGAGACCCAGTACTTC
.,TRBV30,TRBJ1-3,.,CAWSVGSGNTIYF,TGTGCCTGGAGTGTGGGCTCTGGAAACACCATATATTTT
.,TRBV5-1,TRBJ1-2,TRBD1,CASSLGDRERIRGGYTF,TGCGCCAGCAGCTTGGGCGACAGGGAGAGGATACGGGGTGGCTACACCTTC
.,TRBV9,TRBJ2-1,.,CASSVRQAPLKLEQFF,TGTGCCAGCAGCGTACGCCAGGCCCCCTTGAAGCTTGAGCAGTTCTTC
.,TRBV2,TRBJ1-6,.,CASSENPSSYNSPLHF,TGTGCCAGCAGTGAAAACCCGAGCTCCTATAATTCACCCCTCCACTTT
.,TRBV6-5,TRBJ2-7,.,CASGALSGEQYF,TGTGCCAGCGGGGCTCTGTCCGGCGAGCAGTACTTC
few,TRBV6-5,TRBJ2-3,TRBD2,CASRSSGGEDTQYF,TGTGCCAGCAGGTCTAGCGGGGGGGAAGATACGCAGTATTTT
few,TRBV27,TRBJ2-5,TRBD2,CASSSLAGGPGETQYF,TGTGCCAGCAGTTCACTAGCGGGGGGGCCGGGTGAGACCCAGTACTTC
few,TRBV21-1,TRBJ1-1,.,CASSKEGADRTNTEAFF,TGTGCCAGCAGCAAAGAGGGGGCGGACAGAACAAACACTGAAGCTTTCTTT
few,TRBV7-2,TRBJ1-1,.,CASSFGTYHPNTEAFF,TGTGCCAGCAGCTTTGGGACTTATCATCCCAACACTGAAGCTTTCTTT
once,TRBV10-3,TRBJ1-2,.,CATGTAEDYGYTF,TGTGCCACCGGGACCGCCGAAGACTATGGCTACACCTTC
few,TRBV29-1,TRBJ1-3,TRBD1,CSVKGTVENTIYF,TGCAGCGTCAAAGGGACAGTCGAAAACACCATATATTTT
.,TRBV30,TRBJ2-2,.,CAWTETGELFF,TGTGCCTGGACGGAAACCGGGGAGCTGTTTTTT
.,TRBV13,TRBJ2-1,.,CASSPPGHYYNEQFF,TGTGCCAGCAGCCCTCCGGGACACTACTACAATGAGCAGTTCTTC
.,TRBV13,TRBJ2-1,.,CASSLDPTLNEQFF,TGTGCCAGCAGCTTAGACCCCACTTTAAATGAGCAGTTCTTC
few,TRBV6-4,TRBJ1-1,TRBD1,CASSERTGVGNTEAFF,TGTGCCAGCAGTGAACGGACAGGGGTGGGGAACACTGAAGCTTTCTTT
.,TRBV2,TRBJ2-1,TRBD2,CAILGRGNYNEQFF,TGTGCCATCCTGGGGAGGGGCAACTACAATGAGCAGTTCTTC
.,TRBV5-1,TRBJ2-5,TRBD2,CASSFRLAGQETQYF,TGCGCCAGCAGCTTCAGACTAGCGGGGCAAGAGACCCAGTACTTC
.,TRBV13,TRBJ1-1,TRBD1,CASSLGRGLTEAFF,TGTGCCAGCAGCTTAGGCAGGGGGCTCACTGAAGCTTTCTTT
few,TRBV4-1,TRBJ2-7,TRBD2,CASSQVGLAANYEQYF,TGCGCCAGCAGCCAAGTCGGGCTAGCGGCGAACTACGAGCAGTACTTC
.,TRBV5-6,TRBJ2-7,.,CASSLGSSYEQYF,TGTGCCAGCAGCTTGGGCAGCTCCTACGAGCAGTACTTC
.,TRBV29-1,TRBJ1-2,TRBD1,CSVVMTGTGEFDYGYTF,TGCAGCGTTGTGATGACAGGGACAGGGGAATTCGACTATGGCTACACCTTC
.,TRBV5-1,TRBJ1-4,.,CASSRTVATNEKLFF,TGCGCCAGCAGCCGGACAGTTGCAACTAATGAAAAACTGTTTTTT
.,TRBV29-1,TRBJ1-1,.,CSVVSHTEAFF,TGCAGCGTTGTATCTCACACTGAAGCTTTCTTT
few,TRBV6-4,TRBJ2-2,TRBD2,CASSRLAGGNTGELFF,TGTGCCAGCAGCCGACTAGCGGGGGGGAACACCGGGGAGCTGTTTTTT
.,TRBV19,TRBJ2-2,.,CASSIGTNTGELFF,TGTGCCAGTAGTATAGGAACCAACACCGGGGAGCTGTTTTTT
.,TRBV30,TRBJ2-1,.,CAWTQAGNEQFF,TGTGCCTGGACCCAGGCTGGCAATGAGCAGTTCTTC
few,TRBV5-4,TRBJ2-7,.,CASSLGVYEQYF,TGTGCCAGCAGCTTAGGGGTCTACGAGCAGTACTTC
.,TRBV7-9,TRBJ2-7,.,CASSLQLESYEQYF,TGTGCCAGCAGCCTTCAACTAGAGTCCTACGAGCAGTACTTC
.,TRBV30,TRBJ2-7,.,CAWSSGVTYEQYF,TGTGCCTGGAGTTCAGGGGTAACCTACGAGCAGTACTTC
once,TRBV27,TRBJ2-7,.,CASSLIPSQTYEQYF,TGTGCCAGCAGTTTAATTCCTTCCCAAACCTACGAGCAGTACTTC
.,TRBV30,TRBJ2-5,.,CAWGGYRQETQYF,TGTGCCTGGGGGGGCTACAGGCAAGAGACCCAGTACTTC
.,TRBV2,TRBJ1-1,TRBD1,CASSGQGVVTEAFF,TGTGCCAGCAGTGGCCAGGGGGTAGTCACTGAAGCTTTCTTT
few,TRBV10-3,TRBJ2-3,TRBD2,CAISGTSGGLTDTQYF,TGTGCCATCAGTGGGACTAGCGGGGGATTAACAGATACGCAGTATTTT
.,TRBV4-1,TRBJ1-2,.,CASSQDIRSFYGYTF,TGCGCCAGCAGCCAAGATATAAGATCCTTCTATGGCTACACCTTC
few,TRBV29-1,TRBJ1-1,.,CSPGPKMNTEAFF,TGCAGCCCGGGCCCTAAAATGAACACTGAAGCTTTCTTT